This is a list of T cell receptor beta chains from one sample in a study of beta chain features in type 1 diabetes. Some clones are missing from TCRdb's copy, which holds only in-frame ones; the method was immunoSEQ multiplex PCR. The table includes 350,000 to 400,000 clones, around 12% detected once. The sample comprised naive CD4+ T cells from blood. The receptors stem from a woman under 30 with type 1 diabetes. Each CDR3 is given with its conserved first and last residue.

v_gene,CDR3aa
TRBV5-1,CASSLEASSYNEQFF
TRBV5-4,CASSLAGFGQPQHF
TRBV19,CASSIQGAEDTQYF
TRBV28,CASSPWTSGTYEQYF
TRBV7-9,CASSLQANTEAFF
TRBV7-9,CATSIQGGLESETQYF
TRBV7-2,CASSPDSNYGYTF
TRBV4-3,CASSQGTSVTDTQYF
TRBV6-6,CASSDPSGYEQYF
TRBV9,CASSVDNHIQETQYF
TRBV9,CASSVSGGNYNEQFF
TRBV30,CAWTRTGGNTIYF
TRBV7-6,CASSLGGTRNTEAFF
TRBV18,CASSPGHEQFF
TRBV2,CASGGLAGEDTQYF
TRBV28,CASSRHSTDTQYF
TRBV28,CASKGDSTRGGGQYF
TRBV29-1,CSSVGWNTEAFF
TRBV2,CASSGERTNQPQHF
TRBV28,CASSDTLARYEQFF
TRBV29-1,CSVSSGANVLTF
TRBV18,CASSPGGDTQYF
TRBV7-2,CASSLVGGGRTDTQYF
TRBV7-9,CASSLDGGPGYEQYF
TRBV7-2,CASSPSGTSSYEQYF
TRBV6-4,CASSAGTGGHEQFF
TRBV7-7,CASSLGSYNEQFF
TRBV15,CATSRDEHSYEQYF
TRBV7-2,CASSLFLTASDGYTF
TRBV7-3,CASSSRAGERETQYF
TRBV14,CASSHWRGRGQLNEQFF
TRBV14,CASSPMAGDSFHYGYTF
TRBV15,CATSRDRFENYGYTF
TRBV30,CAWKQVGANVLTF
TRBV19,CASSPEQGNIQYF
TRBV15,CATSRDSSGGTSYNEQFF
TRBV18,CASSPPLEDGYTF
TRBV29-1,CSVAIADTQYF
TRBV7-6,CASSLSGGRNTGELFF
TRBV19,CASREREYNEQFF
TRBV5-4,CASTQGLGSSYEQYF
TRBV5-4,CASSRGLAGSQETQYF
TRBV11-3,CASSPSLGLAGGNGAYF
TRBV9,CASSATGSSYEQYF
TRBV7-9,CASSKTGFQPQHF
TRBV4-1,CASSQADRGYEQYF
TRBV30,CAWSVGSGLNNEQFF
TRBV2,CASRSGGLNEKLFF
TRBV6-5,CASRDDSYEQYF
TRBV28,CASSSLGLQYF
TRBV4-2,CASSQETTGGQETQYF
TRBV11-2,CASSSDRGQAQHF
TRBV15,CATSRVFDRSYEQYF
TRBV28,CASSSWTSGSAGELFF
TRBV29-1,CSVAEGNTIYF